The T cell receptor (beta chain) under discussion was sequenced for a study of T cell changes during pregnancy in multiple sclerosis. Clones were sequenced by immunoSEQ multiplex PCR, and TCRdb holds only the in-frame ones, with some missing. This sample has nearly 110,000 clones; about 89% occur once, and the top ten carry roughly 1.5%. V lost 4 bases and J 1 base, leaving 16 bases between the germline ends. Germline V gives CDR1 SGHRS, CDR2 YFSETQ. This CDR3 is built from 16 residues. This chain joins TRBV5-1 and TRBJ2-3; TRBD1 might be the D (5 bases). The receptor's source is a female donor with multiple sclerosis, enrolled in a pregnancy study. Material: peripheral blood, obtained before pregnancy. Here the CDR3 reads CASSIRQSRRTDTQYF. CDR3 DNA: TGCGCCAGCAGCATCAGACAGAGTCGGCGCACAGATACGCAGTATTTT.